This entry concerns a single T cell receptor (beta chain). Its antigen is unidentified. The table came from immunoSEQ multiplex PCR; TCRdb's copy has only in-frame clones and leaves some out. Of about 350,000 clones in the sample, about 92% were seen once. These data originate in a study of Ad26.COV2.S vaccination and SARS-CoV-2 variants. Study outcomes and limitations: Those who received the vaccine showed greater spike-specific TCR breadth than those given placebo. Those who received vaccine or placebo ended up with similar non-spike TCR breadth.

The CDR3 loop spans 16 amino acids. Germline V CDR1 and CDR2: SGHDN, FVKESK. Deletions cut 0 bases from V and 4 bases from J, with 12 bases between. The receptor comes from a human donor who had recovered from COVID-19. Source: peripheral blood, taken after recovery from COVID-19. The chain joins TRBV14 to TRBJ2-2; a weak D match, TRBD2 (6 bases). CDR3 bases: TGTGCCAGCAGCCAAGAATGGGGGAGGAGCACCGGGGAGCTGTTTTTT. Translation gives CASSQEWGRSTGELFF. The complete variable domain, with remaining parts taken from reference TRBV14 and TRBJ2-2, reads EAGVTQFPSHSVIEKGQTVTLRCDPISGHDNLYWYRRVMGKEIKFLLHFVKESKQDESGMPNNRFLAERTGGTYSTLKVQPAELEDSGVYFCASSQEWGRSTGELFFGEGSRLTVL.